This TCR beta chain was sequenced during a study of metastatic and nonmetastatic thyroid tumors. Study context: Patients with malignant and benign thyroid disease provided blood and tumor or nodule tissue, whose repertoires were compared.

In this sample, this clone turned up many times. Its antigen remains unidentified. Germline-derived CDR1 and CDR2 are SGHDT and YYEEEE. CDR3 length: 13 residues. The V gene lost 4 bases and the J gene lost 6 bases, with 11 bases spanning the gap. Ahead of thyroid surgery, no patient had received treatment of any kind. Study conclusions and caveats: The reported finding was significantly higher TCR beta diversity in malignant thyroid tumors relative to benign nodules, in blood and tumor.

TCRdb reanalyzed the PCR reads with MiXCR. The sample shows about 16,000 clones, under 35% of them seen only once. This sequence joins TRBV5-6 and TRBJ2-1; the D is unclear. The sequence was collected from a female donor with papillary thyroid cancer or a benign thyroid nodule (not recorded which). Some clones in this sample may be carry-over from other donors' samples. Sequenced: tumor tissue. CDR3 amino acids: CASSGVASNEQFF. The CDR3 nucleotides read TGTGCCAGCAGCGGGGTCGCCAGCAATGAGCAGTTCTTC.